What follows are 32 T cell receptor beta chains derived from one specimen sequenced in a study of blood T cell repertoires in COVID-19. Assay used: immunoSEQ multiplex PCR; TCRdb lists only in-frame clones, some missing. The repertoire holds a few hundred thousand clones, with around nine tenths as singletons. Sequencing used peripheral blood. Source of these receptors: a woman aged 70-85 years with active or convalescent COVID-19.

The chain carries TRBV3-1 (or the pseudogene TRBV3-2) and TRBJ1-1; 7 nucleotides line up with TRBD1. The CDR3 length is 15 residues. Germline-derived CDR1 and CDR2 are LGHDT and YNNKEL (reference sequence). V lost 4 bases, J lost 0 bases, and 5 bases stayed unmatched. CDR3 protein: CASSRRQGLNTEAFF. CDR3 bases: TGTGCCAGCAGCCGGCGACAGGGATTGAACACTGAAGCTTTCTTT.

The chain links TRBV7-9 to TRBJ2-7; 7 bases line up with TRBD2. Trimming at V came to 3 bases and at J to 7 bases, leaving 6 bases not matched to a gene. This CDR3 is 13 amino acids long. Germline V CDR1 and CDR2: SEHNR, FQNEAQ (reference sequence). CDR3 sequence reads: CASSLPPGGEQYF. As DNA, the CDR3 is TGTGCCAGCAGCTTGCCCCCGGGGGGTGAGCAGTACTTC.

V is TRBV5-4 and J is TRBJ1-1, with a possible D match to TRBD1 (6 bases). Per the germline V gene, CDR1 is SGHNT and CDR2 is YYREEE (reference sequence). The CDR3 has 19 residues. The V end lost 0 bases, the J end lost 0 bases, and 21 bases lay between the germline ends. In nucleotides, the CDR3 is TGTGCCAGCAGCTTGGTGGGGGCAGCCGAAGAATACTTGAACACTGAAGCTTTCTTT. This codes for CASSLVGAAEEYLNTEAFF.

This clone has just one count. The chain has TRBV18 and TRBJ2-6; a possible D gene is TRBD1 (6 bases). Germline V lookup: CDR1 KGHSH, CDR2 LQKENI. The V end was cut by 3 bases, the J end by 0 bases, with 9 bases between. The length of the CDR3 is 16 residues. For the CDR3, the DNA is TGTGCCAGCTCACCGGGGGCGAACTCTGGGGCCAACGTCCTGACTTTC. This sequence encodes CASSPGANSGANVLTF.

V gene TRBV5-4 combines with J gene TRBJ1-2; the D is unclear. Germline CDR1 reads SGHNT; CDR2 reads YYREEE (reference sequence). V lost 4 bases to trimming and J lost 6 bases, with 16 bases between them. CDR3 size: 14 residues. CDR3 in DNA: TGTGCCAGCAGCCCCCGGAGGTTGAGGGATGGCTACACCTTC. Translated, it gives CASSPRRLRDGYTF.

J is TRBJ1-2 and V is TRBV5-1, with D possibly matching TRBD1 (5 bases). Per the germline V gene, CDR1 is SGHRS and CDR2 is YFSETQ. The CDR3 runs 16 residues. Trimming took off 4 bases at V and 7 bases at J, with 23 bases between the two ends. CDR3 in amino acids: CASSPILDRPDTGYTF. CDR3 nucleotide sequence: TGCGCCAGCAGCCCCATCCTTGACAGACCCGATACTGGCTACACCTTC.

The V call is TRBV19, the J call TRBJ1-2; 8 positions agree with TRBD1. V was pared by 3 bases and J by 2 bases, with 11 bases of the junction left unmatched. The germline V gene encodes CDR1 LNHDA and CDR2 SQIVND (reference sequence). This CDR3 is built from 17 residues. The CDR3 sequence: CASSIPPGTGSNYGYTF. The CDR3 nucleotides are TGTGCCAGTAGTATTCCCCCCGGGACAGGCTCCAACTATGGCTACACCTTC.

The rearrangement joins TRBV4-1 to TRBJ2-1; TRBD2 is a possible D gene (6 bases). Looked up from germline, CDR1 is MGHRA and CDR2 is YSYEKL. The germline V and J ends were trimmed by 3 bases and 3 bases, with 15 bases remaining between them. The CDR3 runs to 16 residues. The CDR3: CASSHPRGTVYNEQFF. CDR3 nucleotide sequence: TGCGCCAGCAGCCATCCCCGGGGGACGGTCTACAATGAGCAGTTCTTC.

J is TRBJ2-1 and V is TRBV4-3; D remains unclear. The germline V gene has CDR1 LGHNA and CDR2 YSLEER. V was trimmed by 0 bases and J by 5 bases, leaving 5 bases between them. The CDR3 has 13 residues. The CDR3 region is CASSQDLNNEQFF. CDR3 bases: TGCGCCAGCAGCCAAGATCTTAACAATGAGCAGTTCTTC.

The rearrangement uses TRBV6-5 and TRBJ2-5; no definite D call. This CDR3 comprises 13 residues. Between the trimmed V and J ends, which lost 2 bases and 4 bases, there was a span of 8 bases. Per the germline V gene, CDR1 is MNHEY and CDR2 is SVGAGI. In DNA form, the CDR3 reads TGTGCCAGCAGTTACCCGGGTAGAGAGACCCAGTACTTC. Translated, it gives CASSYPGRETQYF.

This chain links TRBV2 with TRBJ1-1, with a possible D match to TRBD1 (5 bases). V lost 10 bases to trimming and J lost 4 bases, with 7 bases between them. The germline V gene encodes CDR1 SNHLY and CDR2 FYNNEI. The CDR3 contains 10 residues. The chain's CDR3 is CATQGTEAFF. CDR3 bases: TGTGCCACCCAGGGCACTGAAGCTTTCTTT.

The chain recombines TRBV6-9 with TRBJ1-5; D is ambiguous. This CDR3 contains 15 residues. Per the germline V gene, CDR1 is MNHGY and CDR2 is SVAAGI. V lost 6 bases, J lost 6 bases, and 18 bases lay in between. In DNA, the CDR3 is TGTGCCAGCAGCGTCGGTCCCCGACGGGGTCAGCCCCAGCATTTT. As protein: CASSVGPRRGQPQHF.

As DNA, the CDR3 is TGTGCCAGCAGTAACACTCAGGGGGCCGGCACCGGGGAGCTGTTTTTT. It codes for CASSNTQGAGTGELFF. The rearrangement uses TRBV6-6 and TRBJ2-2, with 8 bases identical to TRBD1. The CDR3 has 16 amino acids. The ends lost 5 bases at V and 4 bases at J; junction bases unmatched: 9. From germline, CDR1 is MNHNY and CDR2 SVGAGI (reference sequence).

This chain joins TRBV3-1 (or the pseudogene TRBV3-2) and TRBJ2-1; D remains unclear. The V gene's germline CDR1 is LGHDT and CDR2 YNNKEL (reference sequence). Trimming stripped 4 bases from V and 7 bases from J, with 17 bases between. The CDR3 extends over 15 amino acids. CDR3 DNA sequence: TGTGCCAGCAGCCCCCGCCACCGAGATTTTAATGAGCAGTTCTTC. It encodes CASSPRHRDFNEQFF.

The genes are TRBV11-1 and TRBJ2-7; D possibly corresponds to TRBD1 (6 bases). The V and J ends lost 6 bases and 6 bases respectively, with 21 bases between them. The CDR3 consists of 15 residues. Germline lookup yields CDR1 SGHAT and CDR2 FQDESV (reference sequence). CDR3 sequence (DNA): TGTGCCAGCAGTCTCTATAACAGGGTACCGGGCGAGCAGTACTTC. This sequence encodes CASSLYNRVPGEQYF.

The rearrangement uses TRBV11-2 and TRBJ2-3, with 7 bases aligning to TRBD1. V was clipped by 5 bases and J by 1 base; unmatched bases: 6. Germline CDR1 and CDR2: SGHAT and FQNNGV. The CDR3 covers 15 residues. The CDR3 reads CASSLPGQGTDTQYF. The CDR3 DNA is TGTGCCAGCAGCCTCCCCGGACAGGGCACAGATACGCAGTATTTT. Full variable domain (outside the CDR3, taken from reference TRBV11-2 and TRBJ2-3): EAGVAQSPRYKIIEKRQSVAFWCNPISGHATLYWYQQILGQGPKLLIQFQNNGVVDDSQLPKDRFSAERLKGVDSTLKIQPAKLEDSAVYLCASSLPGQGTDTQYFGPGTRLTVL.

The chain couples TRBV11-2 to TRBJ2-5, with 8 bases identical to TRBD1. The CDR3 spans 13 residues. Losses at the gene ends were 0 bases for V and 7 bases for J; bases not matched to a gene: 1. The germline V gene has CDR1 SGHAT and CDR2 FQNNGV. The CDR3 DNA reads TGTGCCAGCAGCTTAGAAGGGACAGGGACCCAGTACTTC. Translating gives CASSLEGTGTQYF.

The CDR3: CSVGFQGIVKTQYF. The DNA for the CDR3 is TGCAGCGTGGGCTTTCAGGGGATTGTGAAGACCCAGTACTTC. The rearrangement uses TRBV29-1 and TRBJ2-5, with D possibly being TRBD1 (6 bases). The CDR3 covers 14 residues. Trimming took 6 bases from V and 6 from J, leaving 20 bases between them. The germline gives CDR1 SQVTM, CDR2 ANQGSEA.

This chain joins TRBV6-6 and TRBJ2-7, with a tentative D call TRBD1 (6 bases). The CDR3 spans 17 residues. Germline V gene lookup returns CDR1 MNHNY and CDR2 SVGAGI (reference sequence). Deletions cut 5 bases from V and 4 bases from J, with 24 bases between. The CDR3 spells CASSPTPPPGTLYEQYF. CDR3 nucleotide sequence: TGTGCCAGCAGTCCAACACCCCCTCCCGGGACACTATACGAGCAGTACTTC.

The CDR3 region is CACVPGQLGNTIYF. In DNA form, the CDR3 reads TGTGCCTGCGTTCCGGGACAGTTGGGAAACACCATATATTTT. The V call is TRBV19, the J call TRBJ1-3, with 7 nucleotides matching TRBD1. Germline V gene sequence: CDR1 LNHDA, CDR2 SQIVND (reference sequence). The CDR3 length is 14 residues. The V segment lost 11 bases and the J segment 4 bases; nucleotides outside the gene matches: 11.

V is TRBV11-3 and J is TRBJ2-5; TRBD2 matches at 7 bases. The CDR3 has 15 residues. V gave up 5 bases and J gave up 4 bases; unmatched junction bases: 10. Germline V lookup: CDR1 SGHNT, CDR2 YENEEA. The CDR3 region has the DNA TGTGCCAGCAGCCGGGGGGAGGGCCCAGGAGAGACCCAGTACTTC. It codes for CASSRGEGPGETQYF.

This CDR3 reads CASSTPGQGNYGYTF. DNA for the CDR3: TGTGCCAGCAGCACCCCGGGACAGGGGAACTATGGCTACACCTTC. The chain recombines TRBV9 with TRBJ1-2, with TRBD1 matching 10 bases. V trimming: 4 bases; J trimming: 2 bases; junction bases outside the gene matches: 5. The CDR3 covers 15 residues. Per germline, CDR1 SGDLS and CDR2 YYNGEE.

CDR3 loop: CASRGGYNSPLHF. The CDR3 DNA reads TGTGCCAGCAGGGGAGGTTATAATTCACCCCTCCACTTT. The rearrangement uses TRBV27 and TRBJ1-6; D remains ambiguous. This CDR3 region has 13 residues. V lost 6 bases to trimming and J lost 4 bases, with 7 bases between them. Germline V gene data show CDR1 as MNHEY and CDR2 as SMNVEV (reference sequence).

The CDR3 region has the DNA TGTGCCAGCAGCCGGGACAGAGATGAAAAACTGTTTTTT. It codes for CASSRDRDEKLFF. This chain joins TRBV7-9 and TRBJ1-4; 7 bases map to TRBD1. From germline, CDR1 is SEHNR and CDR2 FQNEAQ (reference sequence). There are 13 residues in the CDR3. V lost 5 bases to trimming and J lost 6 bases; unmatched junction nucleotides: 3.

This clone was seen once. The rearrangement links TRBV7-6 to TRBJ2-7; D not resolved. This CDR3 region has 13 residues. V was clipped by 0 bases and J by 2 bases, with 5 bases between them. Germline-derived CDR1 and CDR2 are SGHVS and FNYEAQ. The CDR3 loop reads CASSLALTYEQYF. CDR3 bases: TGTGCCAGCAGCTTAGCGCTAACCTACGAGCAGTACTTC.

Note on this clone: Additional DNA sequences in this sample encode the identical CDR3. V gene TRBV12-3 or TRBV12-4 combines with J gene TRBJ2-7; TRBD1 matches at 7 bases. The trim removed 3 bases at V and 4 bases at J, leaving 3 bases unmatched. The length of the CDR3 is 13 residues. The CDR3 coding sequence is TGTGCCAGCAGTTTGGGACAGACGTACGAGCAGTACTTC. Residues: CASSLGQTYEQYF.

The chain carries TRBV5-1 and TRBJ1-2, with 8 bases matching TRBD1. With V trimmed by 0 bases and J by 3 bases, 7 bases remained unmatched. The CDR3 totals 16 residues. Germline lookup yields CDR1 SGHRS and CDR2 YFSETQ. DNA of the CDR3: TGCGCCAGCAGCTTGGCCCGGGACAGGAAACACTATGGCTACACCTTC. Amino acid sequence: CASSLARDRKHYGYTF.

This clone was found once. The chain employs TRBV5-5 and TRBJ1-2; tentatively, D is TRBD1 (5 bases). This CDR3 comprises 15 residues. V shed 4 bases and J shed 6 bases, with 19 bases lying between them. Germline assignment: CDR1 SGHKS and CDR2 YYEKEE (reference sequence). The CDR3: CASSPSGTLVNGYTF. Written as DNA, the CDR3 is TGTGCCAGCAGCCCAAGCGGGACGTTGGTGAATGGCTACACCTTC.

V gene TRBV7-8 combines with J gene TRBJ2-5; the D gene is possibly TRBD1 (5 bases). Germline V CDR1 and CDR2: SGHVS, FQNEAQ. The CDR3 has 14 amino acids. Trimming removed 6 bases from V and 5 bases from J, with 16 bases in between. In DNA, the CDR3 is TGTGCCAGCAGTTCGTTGGGGCCTCGCGAGACCCAGTACTTC. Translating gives CASSSLGPRETQYF.

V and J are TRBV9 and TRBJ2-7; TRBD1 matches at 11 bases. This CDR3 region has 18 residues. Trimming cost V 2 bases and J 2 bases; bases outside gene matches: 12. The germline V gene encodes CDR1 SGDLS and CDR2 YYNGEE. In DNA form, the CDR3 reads TGTGCCAGCAGCGTGGGACCGGGACAGGGGGTTTTGACCTACGAGCAGTACTTC. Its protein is CASSVGPGQGVLTYEQYF. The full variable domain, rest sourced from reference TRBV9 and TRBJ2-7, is DSGVTQTPKHLITATGQRVTLRCSPRSGDLSVYWYQQSLDQGLQFLIQYYNGEERAKGNILERFSAQQFPDLHSELNLSSLELGDSALYFCASSVGPGQGVLTYEQYFGPGTRLTVT.

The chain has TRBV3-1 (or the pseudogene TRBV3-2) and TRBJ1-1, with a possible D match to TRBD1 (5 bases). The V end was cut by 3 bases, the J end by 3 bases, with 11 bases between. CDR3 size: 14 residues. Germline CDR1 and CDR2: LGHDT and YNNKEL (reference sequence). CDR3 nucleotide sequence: TGTGCCAGCAGCCATACCGACAGCTACACTGAAGCTTTCTTT. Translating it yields CASSHTDSYTEAFF.

The chain's CDR3 is CASSDRDRGGNEQFF. The CDR3 DNA reads TGTGCCAGCAGCGACCGGGACAGGGGTGGCAATGAGCAGTTCTTC. The chain has TRBV3-1 (or the pseudogene TRBV3-2) and TRBJ2-1, with 10 bases identical to TRBD1. CDR3 length: 15 amino acids. Germline values: CDR1 LGHDT, CDR2 YNNKEL (reference sequence). V lost 5 bases to trimming and J lost 6 bases; unmatched junction nucleotides: 7.